Following are 23 T cell receptor beta chains from one sample sequenced in a study of T cell clones after liver transplantation. Some clones are missing from TCRdb's copy, which holds only in-frame ones; the method was immunoSEQ multiplex PCR. The table records some 59,000 clones, about two thirds of them present only once. The sequencing used CD4+ T cells from blood, collected before liver transplant. These receptors were obtained from a human donor who received a liver transplant.

The table lists this clone with many counts. The chain recombines TRBV9 with TRBJ1-3; unclear D gene. Trimming cost V 0 bases and J 0 bases, with 7 bases left between them. Germline V gene lookup returns CDR1 SGDLS and CDR2 YYNGEE. CDR3 length: 15 residues. The CDR3 DNA follows: TGTGCCAGCAGCGTAGGAGCGTTCTCTGGAAACACCATATATTTT. Residues: CASSVGAFSGNTIYF.

The CDR3 loop reads CASSLLAGGRPGSEQFF. The CDR3 DNA follows: TGTGCCAGCAGCTTACTAGCGGGGGGCCGCCCCGGGAGTGAGCAGTTCTTC. The chain has TRBV7-2 and TRBJ2-1; the match to TRBD2 covers 11 bases. The CDR3 is 17 amino acids. V lost 2 bases, J lost 9 bases, and 12 bases stayed unmatched. Germline V gene lookup returns CDR1 SGHTA and CDR2 FQGNSA. The full variable domain, with the rest looked up from reference TRBV7-2 and TRBJ2-1, is GAGVSQSPSNKVTEKGKDVELRCDPISGHTALYWYRQSLGQGLEFLIYFQGNSAPDKSGLPSDRFSAERTGGSVSTLTIQRTQQEDSAVYLCASSLLAGGRPGSEQFFGPGTRLTVL.

This clone was seen just once. A single base separates this from a much larger clone, so it may be a read error. V is TRBV7-3 and J is TRBJ2-5, with 11 bases matching TRBD1. Looked up from germline, CDR1 is SGHTA and CDR2 is FQGTGA. The CDR3 runs to 14 residues. The V segment lost 5 bases and the J segment 4 bases; nucleotides outside the gene matches: 3. The CDR3 nucleotides are TGTGCCAGCAGCCCCGGACAGGGGGCAGAGACCCAGTACTTC. This gives the protein CASSPGQGAETQYF.

This chain connects TRBV28 to TRBJ1-5; 8 bases map to TRBD1. The CDR3 sequence is 17 residues long. The V segment lost 5 bases and the J segment 1 base; nucleotides outside the gene matches: 10. Germline V gene data show CDR1 as MDHEN and CDR2 as SYDVKM. In DNA form, the CDR3 reads TGTGCCAGCAGTGTTCCCCAGGGGGCGCCCAGCAATCAGCCCCAGCATTTT. This sequence encodes CASSVPQGAPSNQPQHF.

The rearrangement links TRBV6-1 to TRBJ2-7, with 7 bases matching TRBD1. Trimming took 5 bases from V and 6 from J; bases not matched to a gene: 7. Per the germline V gene, CDR1 is MNHNS and CDR2 is SASEGT. CDR3 length: 13 amino acids. CDR3 region: CASSPRQGGEQYF. CDR3 bases: TGTGCCAGCAGTCCCAGACAGGGCGGCGAGCAGTACTTC.

The chain carries TRBV19 and TRBJ2-1; TRBD2 might be the D (7 bases). Germline lookup yields CDR1 LNHDA and CDR2 SQIVND (reference sequence). With 6 bases removed from V and 5 bases from J, the gap between germline ends came to 17 bases. This CDR3 spans 15 amino acids. CDR3 sequence reads: CASRPFGGPNNEQFF. The CDR3 nucleotides are TGTGCCAGTAGGCCCTTCGGGGGGCCAAACAATGAGCAGTTCTTC.

The chain couples TRBV5-1 to TRBJ2-3, with D possibly matching TRBD2 (6 bases). V lost 2 bases to trimming and J lost 3 bases, with 10 bases between them. This CDR3 region has 14 residues. Germline-derived CDR1 and CDR2 are SGHRS and YFSETQ. The CDR3 loop is CASSLYGGTDTQYF. CDR3 DNA: TGCGCCAGCAGCTTATACGGGGGTACAGATACGCAGTATTTT.

This clone was seen only a few times. The V gene is TRBV6-5, the J gene TRBJ1-3; perhaps TRBD1 as D (5 bases). V was pared by 6 bases and J by 0 bases, with 12 bases between. The CDR3 covers 15 residues. Germline loops: CDR1 MNHEY, CDR2 SVGAGI. CDR3 nucleotide sequence: TGTGCCAGCAGCTCGACCGACAGCTCTGGAAACACCATATATTTT. Translation gives CASSSTDSSGNTIYF.

The CDR3 sequence is CASRPLEGRTEAFF. The CDR3 region has the DNA TGTGCCAGTAGACCCTTGGAGGGGAGGACTGAAGCTTTCTTT. The V and J genes are TRBV19 and TRBJ1-1; D perhaps matches TRBD1 (5 bases). Germline CDR1 and CDR2: LNHDA and SQIVND (reference sequence). The ends were cut back, 6 bases at V and 5 bases at J, with 16 bases in the middle. This CDR3 is built from 14 residues.

In regard to this clone: At one boundary the junction diverges from the germline segment, which might be a read error. This chain connects TRBV6-4 to TRBJ2-4, with TRBD1 matching 9 bases. The CDR3 runs 12 residues. Germline V gives CDR1 MRHNA, CDR2 SNTAGT. CDR3 sequence reads: CASSVGTGFACF. The CDR3 bases are TGTGCCAGCAGTGTAGGGACAGGGTTCGCTTGCTTC.

This clone was found a few times. J is TRBJ1-2 and V is TRBV9, with 9 nucleotides matching TRBD1. The J segment lost 14 bases and the V segment lost 4 bases, leaving 12 bases of the junction unmatched. Germline CDR1 SGDLS, CDR2 YYNGEE. The CDR3 loop spans 13 amino acids. The CDR3 nucleotides are TGTGCCAGCAGCCCCGGTGGGGACAGGGTCAAAACCTTC. Its protein product is CASSPGGDRVKTF. The full variable domain, completed using reference TRBV9 and TRBJ1-2, is DSGVTQTPKHLITATGQRVTLRCSPRSGDLSVYWYQQSLDQGLQFLIQYYNGEERAKGNILERFSAQQFPDLHSELNLSSLELGDSALYFCASSPGGDRVKTFGSGTRLTVV.

The chain couples TRBV30 to TRBJ2-1; a weak D match, TRBD1 (6 bases). The CDR3 is 11 residues long. Germline loops: CDR1 GTSNPN, CDR2 SVGIG (reference sequence). V was shortened by 2 bases and J by 8 bases, with 7 bases between the two germline ends. The CDR3 DNA is TGTGCCTGGAGTAACAGGGATGAGCAGTTCTTC. Protein product: CAWSNRDEQFF.

This chain uses TRBV4-1 with TRBJ2-7; TRBD1 is a possible D gene (6 bases). The ends were cut back, 0 bases at V and 2 bases at J, with 11 bases in the middle. The CDR3 is 15 residues long. Germline CDR1 and CDR2: MGHRA and YSYEKL. CDR3 bases: TGCGCCAGCAGCCAAGACCCACAGGGAACCTACGAGCAGTACTTC. Its translation: CASSQDPQGTYEQYF.

The J gene is TRBJ1-5, the V gene TRBV2; 8 bases are a match to TRBD1. Trimming at V came to 7 bases and at J to 1 base, leaving 0 bases not matched to a gene. This CDR3 has 13 residues. Looked up from germline, CDR1 is SNHLY and CDR2 is FYNNEI. The CDR3 loop is CASTGGSNQPQHF. The CDR3 coding sequence is TGTGCCAGCACAGGGGGCAGCAATCAGCCCCAGCATTTT. The variable domain in full, with the rest retrieved from reference TRBV2 and TRBJ1-5, is EPEVTQTPSHQVTQMGQEVILRCVPISNHLYFYWYRQILGQKVEFLVSFYNNEISEKSEIFDDQFSVERPDGSNFTLKIRSTKLEDSAMYFCASTGGSNQPQHFGDGTRLSIL.

In its sample, this clone was seen once. The V call is TRBV30, the J call TRBJ1-4; 10 positions match TRBD1. The CDR3 has 14 residues. Germline lookup yields CDR1 GTSNPN and CDR2 SVGIG (reference sequence). The ends lost 5 bases at V and 5 bases at J; junction bases unmatched: 5. The CDR3 DNA reads TGTGCCTGGGGACAGGGGGTGGGAAATGAAAAACTGTTTTTT. Encoded protein: CAWGQGVGNEKLFF.

V gene TRBV2 combines with J gene TRBJ2-1; 9 nucleotides agree with TRBD2. From germline, CDR1 is SNHLY and CDR2 FYNNEI. The CDR3 sequence is 13 residues long. With 7 bases clipped from V and 6 bases from J, the junction kept 4 bases outside the gene matches. The CDR3 sequence: CASKGGGVNEQFF. The DNA for the CDR3 is TGTGCCAGCAAGGGCGGGGGGGTCAATGAGCAGTTCTTC.

This chain connects TRBV19 to TRBJ1-5, with 9 bases that match TRBD1. The germline CDR1 and CDR2 sequences are LNHDA and SQIVND (reference sequence). The ends lost 5 bases at V and 6 bases at J; junction bases unmatched: 5. The CDR3 covers 14 residues. DNA for the CDR3: TGTGCCAGTAGTGCCGGGACAGGGTTTCAGCCCCAGCATTTT. Translation: CASSAGTGFQPQHF.

V is TRBV28 and J is TRBJ1-4; 7 bases match TRBD1. CDR3 length: 13 amino acids. J gave up 8 bases and V 8 bases, and 8 bases lay outside the gene matches. CDR1 and CDR2 from the germline V gene are MDHEN and SYDVKM. CDR3 region: CASERGGNEKLFF. CDR3 coding DNA: TGTGCCAGCGAAAGAGGGGGCAACGAAAAACTGTTTTTT.

This clone was counted a few times. This chain joins TRBV28 and TRBJ1-1; D unresolved. Per germline, CDR1 MDHEN and CDR2 SYDVKM. V lost 1 base to trimming and J lost 0 bases, with 9 bases between them. The CDR3 is 15 residues long. CDR3 region: CASSLSGNMNTEAFF. The CDR3 coding sequence is TGTGCCAGCAGTTTATCAGGAAACATGAACACTGAAGCTTTCTTT.

The chain is built from TRBV11-3 and TRBJ1-3, with unresolved D. Germline CDR1 SGHNT, CDR2 YENEEA. The CDR3 is 13 amino acids. The CDR3 DNA reads TGTGCTTCACGGGGTAACTCTGGAAACACCATATATTTT. It is translated as CASRGNSGNTIYF.

A few counts support this clone. V is TRBV14 and J is TRBJ1-1, with D possibly TRBD1 on 6 matching bases. The germline CDR1 and CDR2 sequences are SGHDN and FVKESK. Trimming left V 2 bases short and J 0 bases short, with 16 bases between. This CDR3 has 17 amino acids. The CDR3 DNA reads as TGTGCCAGCAGCCAAAATGTAAATAGACAGGTGAACACTGAAGCTTTCTTT. It translates to CASSQNVNRQVNTEAFF. Variable domain in full (rest from reference TRBV14 and TRBJ1-1): EAGVTQFPSHSVIEKGQTVTLRCDPISGHDNLYWYRRVMGKEIKFLLHFVKESKQDESGMPNNRFLAERTGGTYSTLKVQPAELEDSGVYFCASSQNVNRQVNTEAFFGQGTRLTVV.

The rearrangement uses TRBV28 and TRBJ1-2; 8 bases line up with TRBD1. The CDR3 is 15 amino acids. Germline assignment: CDR1 MDHEN and CDR2 SYDVKM. Trimming at V came to 10 bases and at J to 4 bases, leaving 14 bases not matched to a gene. CDR3 region: CATHGPTGASYGYTF. The DNA of the CDR3 is TGTGCCACTCACGGCCCGACAGGGGCTTCCTATGGCTACACCTTC.

The rearrangement uses TRBV5-5 and TRBJ1-3; 7 bases are a match to TRBD1. Trimming cost V 10 bases and J 2 bases; bases outside gene matches: 6. From germline, CDR1 is SGHKS and CDR2 YYEKEE (reference sequence). The CDR3 has 13 amino acids. CDR3 in amino acids: CASAGQAGNTIYF. Written as DNA, the CDR3 is TGTGCCTCAGCTGGACAGGCTGGAAACACCATATATTTT.